The 11 T cell receptor beta chains presented below share a single source sample, sequenced in a study of T cells expressing NK-cell markers. TCRdb processed the 5' RACE reads again and assigns one entry to each CDR3 protein, with no DNA. The repertoire table contains a few hundred thousand distinct CDR3 sequences. The sequencing sample was made of blood T cells: a sorted CD56 or NKG2C T cell subset, CD4+ or CD8+ T cells, or bulk PBMC T cells (not recorded which). The receptors were gathered from a man aged 18 to 35 in good health.

The chain employs TRBV29-1 and TRBJ2-7; TCRdb selects TRBD2, and the lack of DNA leaves this call unchecked. Germline CDR1 is SQVTM and CDR2 is ANQGSEA. The CDR3 has 13 residues. CDR3 sequence: CSVMGLAGDEQYF.

This chain connects TRBV20-1 to TRBJ1-1. Germline CDR1 DFQATT, CDR2 SNEGSKA (reference sequence). The CDR3 has 12 residues. The CDR3 sequence: CSARERDREAFF.

The rearrangement joins TRBV5-1 to TRBJ1-1. The CDR3 spans 12 residues. Germline V CDR1 and CDR2: SGHRS, YFSETQ. The CDR3 here is CASSRGAPPAFF.

The chain has TRBV19 and TRBJ2-3. There are 15 residues in the CDR3. Germline V lookup: CDR1 LNHDA, CDR2 SQIVND (reference sequence). Here the CDR3 reads CASSIDPSFPDTQYF.

This chain joins TRBV4-2 and TRBJ2-5. The CDR3 totals 16 residues. Germline lookup yields CDR1 LGHNA and CDR2 YNFKEQ. The CDR3 region is CASSQDGNRKGETQYF.

This chain links TRBV6-4 with TRBJ2-2; the TRBD1 assignment by TCRdb is unverifiable without DNA. Germline loops: CDR1 MRHNA, CDR2 SNTAGT. The CDR3 runs 19 residues. The CDR3 protein is CASSPRGFGVRYEAGELFF.

The chain couples TRBV20-1 to TRBJ2-5; checking the TCRdb D call of TRBD2 is not possible without DNA. The CDR3 consists of 15 residues. The germline V gene has CDR1 DFQATT and CDR2 SNEGSKA (reference sequence). The CDR3 loop reads CSARGPTSGRETQYF.

The chain couples TRBV12-3 or TRBV12-4 to TRBJ2-1. CDR3 size: 13 residues. The CDR3 is CASGNSSYNEQFF.

The rearrangement links TRBV6-6 to TRBJ2-7; checking the TCRdb D call of TRBD2 is not possible without DNA. The length of the CDR3 is 13 residues. The germline V gene encodes CDR1 MNHNY and CDR2 SVGAGI (reference sequence). CDR3 residues: CASTRGGTYEQYF.

The V gene is TRBV6-5, the J gene TRBJ1-6. The CDR3 runs to 15 residues. Germline V lookup: CDR1 MNHEY, CDR2 SVGAGI. The CDR3 sequence is CASSYSYRLQEPLHF.

The J gene is TRBJ1-1, the V gene TRBV3-1; as DNA is missing, the TRBD1 call by TCRdb cannot be tested. CDR1 is LGHDT and CDR2 is YNNKEL in the germline V gene (reference sequence). This CDR3 region has 17 residues. CDR3: CASSQLSGARGLGEAFF.